The present T cell receptor (beta chain) was sequenced within a study of blood T cell repertoires in COVID-19. Across the whole study: Donors in the United States, Italy and Spain gave samples during acute or convalescent COVID-19.

TCRdb's table, derived via immunoSEQ multiplex PCR, lists solely in-frame clones and lacks some. In the table there are 200,000 to 250,000 clones, around four fifths of which are singletons. This CDR3 contains 16 residues. Germline V CDR1 and CDR2: LNHDA, SQIVND (reference sequence). The trim removed 5 bases at V and 5 bases at J, leaving 10 bases unmatched. While infection was still active, Seattle patients were enrolled and then followed longitudinally. Sample: peripheral blood. The source is a woman over 75 with COVID-19, enrolled during active disease. V usage is TRBV19 and J usage is TRBJ2-3; 10 bases agree with TRBD2. The DNA for the CDR3 is TGTGCCAGTAGTGCATTGTCGGGACTAGCGCAAGATACGCAGTATTTT. It codes for CASSALSGLAQDTQYF.